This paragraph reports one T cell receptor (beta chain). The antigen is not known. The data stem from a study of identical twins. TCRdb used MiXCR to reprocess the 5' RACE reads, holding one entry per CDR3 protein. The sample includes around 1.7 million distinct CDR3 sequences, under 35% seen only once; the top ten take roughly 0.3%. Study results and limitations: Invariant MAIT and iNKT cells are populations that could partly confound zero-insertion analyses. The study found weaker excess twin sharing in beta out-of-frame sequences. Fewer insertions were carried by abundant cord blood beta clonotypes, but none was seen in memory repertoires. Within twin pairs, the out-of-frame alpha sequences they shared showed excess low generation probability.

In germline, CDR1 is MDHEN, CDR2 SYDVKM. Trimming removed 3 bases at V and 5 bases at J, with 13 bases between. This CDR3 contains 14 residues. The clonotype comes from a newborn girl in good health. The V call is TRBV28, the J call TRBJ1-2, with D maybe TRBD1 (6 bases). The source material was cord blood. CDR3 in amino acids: CASSFVAGVYGYTF. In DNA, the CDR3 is TGTGCCAGCAGTTTTGTCGCAGGGGTATATGGCTACACCTTC.